This entry features one T cell receptor (beta chain) sequence. Only in-frame clones appear in the TCRdb table, and some are missing; sequencing was by immunoSEQ multiplex PCR. Here the sample spans about 250,000 clones, approximately 80% being singletons. The germline V gene has CDR1 MDHEN and CDR2 SYDVKM. This CDR3 spans 15 amino acids. The germline V and J ends were trimmed by 6 bases and 1 base, with 15 bases remaining between them. The record originates from a study of control samples from healthy donors and cancer patients. This chain uses TRBV28 with TRBJ1-2; maybe TRBD1 (6 bases). The origin of this receptor is a woman aged 55-69 years with lung cancer. The sequencing input was PBMCs. This chain's CDR3 is CASSAGTPLNYGYTF. The CDR3 region has the DNA TGTGCCAGCAGCGCCGGGACACCCCTTAACTATGGCTACACCTTC.